This T cell receptor (beta chain) was documented in a study of cytomegalovirus exposure and HLA in healthy donors. Primers for the PCR totalled 60 Vbeta and 13 Jbeta. Profiled with immunoSEQ multiplex PCR; TCRdb holds only in-frame clones, not every one. The top ten hold 3% to 4% of the sample, which has roughly 140,000 clones, 70% to 80% seen once. CDR1 is SGHRS and CDR2 is YFSETQ in the germline V gene. CDR3 length: 15 residues. The V segment lost 5 bases and the J segment 10 bases; nucleotides outside the gene matches: 12. This clone was seen only once. The genes are TRBV5-1 and TRBJ2-4; 10 bases fit TRBD2. The source of this sequence is a human donor in good health. The material sequenced was PBMCs. The CDR3 DNA reads as TGCGCCAGCAGTCTGGGTCTAGCGGGGGCTGATATTCAGTACTTC. Translating it yields CASSLGLAGADIQYF.